This is a list of T cell receptor beta chains from one sample in a study of T cells expressing NK-cell markers. TCRdb reanalyzed the 5' RACE reads, giving one entry per CDR3 protein sequence and no DNA. The sample table includes 300,000 to 500,000 distinct CDR3 sequences. Specimen: blood T cells: a sorted CD56 or NKG2C T cell subset, CD4+ or CD8+ T cells, or bulk PBMC T cells (not recorded which). The receptor source for this set is a woman aged 45-59 years in good health. Both conserved end residues are part of each CDR3. Each record gives: J gene, V gene, CDR3 length, CDR3 protein.

j_gene: TRBJ2-1
v_gene: TRBV20-1
len: 14
CDR3aa: CSAIARSSYNEQFF

j_gene: TRBJ2-7
v_gene: TRBV28
len: 13
CDR3aa: CASSLIRSYEQYF

j_gene: TRBJ2-3
v_gene: TRBV7-9
len: 16
CDR3aa: CASSSVAGGITDTQYF

j_gene: TRBJ1-3
v_gene: TRBV20-1
len: 11
CDR3aa: CSAPGGNTIYF

j_gene: TRBJ2-3
v_gene: TRBV5-5
len: 16
CDR3aa: CASSLGLAGAADTQYF

j_gene: TRBJ2-2
v_gene: TRBV19
len: 14
CDR3aa: CASPGLAGTGELFF

j_gene: TRBJ2-3
v_gene: TRBV5-6
len: 16
CDR3aa: CASSDEGTESTDTQYF

j_gene: TRBJ2-7
v_gene: TRBV29-1
len: 15
CDR3aa: CSVGEVASGSSPQYF

j_gene: TRBJ2-1
v_gene: TRBV10-2
len: 14
CDR3aa: CASSDSGRAGEQFF

j_gene: TRBJ2-5
v_gene: TRBV29-1
len: 12
CDR3aa: CSVVEGQETQYF

j_gene: TRBJ1-6
v_gene: TRBV14
len: 14
CDR3aa: CASSQELSGSPLHF

j_gene: TRBJ1-2
v_gene: TRBV7-8
len: 13
CDR3aa: CASSLDRGRGYTF

j_gene: TRBJ1-2
v_gene: TRBV25-1
len: 16
CDR3aa: CASSEYRLGGNYGYTF

j_gene: TRBJ2-3
v_gene: TRBV5-4
len: 16
CDR3aa: CASSLGAGLGTDTQYF

j_gene: TRBJ2-1
v_gene: TRBV3-1
len: 16
CDR3aa: CASSRLAQLVADEQFF

j_gene: TRBJ1-1
v_gene: TRBV7-6
len: 14
CDR3aa: CASSMSRDSLEAFF

j_gene: TRBJ2-3
v_gene: TRBV12-3/TRBV12-4
len: 13
CDR3aa: CASSPLLEDTQYF

j_gene: TRBJ2-5
v_gene: TRBV5-1
len: 16
CDR3aa: CASSPGGQGKRETQYF

j_gene: TRBJ2-3
v_gene: TRBV7-9
len: 12
CDR3aa: CASSPAGGTQYF

j_gene: TRBJ1-5
v_gene: TRBV5-1
len: 14
CDR3aa: CASSPWGADQPQHF

j_gene: TRBJ1-2
v_gene: TRBV12-3/TRBV12-4
len: 15
CDR3aa: CASTSFRAADYGYTF

j_gene: TRBJ1-2
v_gene: TRBV21-1
len: 13
CDR3aa: CASSKEGNYGYTF

j_gene: TRBJ1-2
v_gene: TRBV12-3/TRBV12-4
len: 12
CDR3aa: CASRGLLGGYTF

j_gene: TRBJ1-2
v_gene: TRBV6-5
len: 13
CDR3aa: CASSRSLNYGYTF

j_gene: TRBJ2-5
v_gene: TRBV20-1
len: 15
CDR3aa: CSARGGGGLVWTQYF

j_gene: TRBJ2-3
v_gene: TRBV5-1
len: 14
CDR3aa: CASRETVLTDTQYF

j_gene: TRBJ2-7
v_gene: TRBV9
len: 14
CDR3aa: CASSVGLAGEGQYF

j_gene: TRBJ2-3
v_gene: TRBV20-1
len: 15
CDR3aa: CSATMGVWGTDTQYF

j_gene: TRBJ2-7
v_gene: TRBV6-5
len: 14
CDR3aa: CASSYTGGRREQYF

j_gene: TRBJ1-4
v_gene: TRBV6-6
len: 14
CDR3aa: CATLLPGFNEKLFF

j_gene: TRBJ2-1
v_gene: TRBV25-1
len: 15
CDR3aa: CASSGQVRSYNEQFF

j_gene: TRBJ2-5
v_gene: TRBV12-3/TRBV12-4
len: 12
CDR3aa: CASKRVQETQYF